This T cell receptor (beta chain) stems from a study of blood T cell repertoires in COVID-19. Study as a whole: Samples representing acute and convalescent COVID-19 were sourced from the United States, Italy and Spain.

Methods used by the authors: Amplification of reference gene primers provided the estimated nucleated cell counts. Profiled with immunoSEQ multiplex PCR; TCRdb holds only in-frame clones, not every one. V and J calls and clone size are those listed in that table; D and trimming were worked out from the DNA. The sample includes some 200,000 clones, roughly 79% seen only once; the top ten take 8% to 13%. The trim removed 4 bases at V and 4 bases at J, leaving 8 bases unmatched. This CDR3 has 15 amino acids. Germline V gene data show CDR1 as SGHTS and CDR2 as YDEGEE. At least ten counts were recorded for this clone.

The origin of this receptor is a woman aged 40 to 55 with COVID-19, enrolled during active disease. Sequenced material: peripheral blood. This chain connects TRBV5-8 to TRBJ1-5, with 7 bases aligning to TRBD1. The CDR3 here is CASSTGQKVNQPQHF. The CDR3 coding sequence is TGTGCCAGCAGCACGGGACAGAAAGTAAATCAGCCCCAGCATTTT.